Below, 25 T cell receptor beta chains from the same sample are listed, as sequenced in a study of cytomegalovirus exposure and HLA in healthy donors. Here immunoSEQ multiplex PCR was the method, and the copy in TCRdb shows in-frame clones only, minus some. The data hold 100,000 to 150,000 clones, with 88% observed a single time. Sequenced sample: PBMCs. These receptors originate from a man aged 30 to 45 in good health and CMV-seronegative.

The chain joins TRBV9 to TRBJ1-3; D is uncertain. V lost 0 bases and J 2 bases, leaving 12 bases between the germline ends. The CDR3 loop spans 16 amino acids. Germline assignment: CDR1 SGDLS and CDR2 YYNGEE. CDR3 amino acids: CASSVGAGLTGNTIYF. The CDR3 DNA reads as TGTGCCAGCAGCGTAGGTGCTGGGCTCACTGGAAACACCATATATTTT.

The CDR3 sequence: CASSVSRTGNGYTF. As DNA, the CDR3 is TGTGCCAGCAGCGTATCCAGGACAGGGAATGGCTACACCTTC. The rearrangement links TRBV9 to TRBJ1-2; TRBD1 agrees at 8 bases. The germline gives CDR1 SGDLS, CDR2 YYNGEE. V lost 1 base, J lost 6 bases, and 5 bases stayed unmatched. The CDR3 contains 14 residues.

There are a few counts of this clone. The chain links TRBV6-5 to TRBJ2-7, with 9 bases identical to TRBD1. J was trimmed by 5 bases and V by 4 bases; bases with no gene match: 3. This CDR3 is 13 amino acids long. Germline CDR1 reads MNHEY; CDR2 reads SVGAGI. The CDR3 loop reads CASSWGQGNEQYF. As DNA, the CDR3 is TGTGCCAGCAGTTGGGGACAGGGTAACGAGCAGTACTTC.

This clone was observed a handful of times. CDR3 bases: TGTGCCAGCAGCTTAACCCTACAGGGAAGTCCCGAAGCTTTCTTT. Translated: CASSLTLQGSPEAFF. This sequence joins TRBV7-9 and TRBJ1-1; D perhaps matches TRBD1 (6 bases). The germline CDR1 and CDR2 sequences are SEHNR and FQNEAQ (reference sequence). The CDR3 sequence is 15 residues long. The V end lost 2 bases, the J end lost 8 bases, and 18 bases lay between the germline ends.

The chain recombines TRBV7-2 with TRBJ1-1; D is possibly TRBD1 (5 bases). V gave up 3 bases and J gave up 9 bases, with 11 bases separating them. Per the germline V gene, CDR1 is SGHTA and CDR2 is FQGNSA. The CDR3 has 12 residues. This CDR3 is CASSLSGGKAFF. As DNA, the CDR3 is TGTGCCAGCAGCTTGAGCGGGGGAAAAGCTTTCTTT.

The V and J genes are TRBV19 and TRBJ2-7; TRBD2 agrees at 12 bases. V gave up 5 bases and J gave up 7 bases; unmatched junction bases: 9. Germline CDR1 reads LNHDA; CDR2 reads SQIVND (reference sequence). This CDR3 comprises 15 residues. Here the CDR3 reads CASSWTSGKSGEQYF. CDR3 coding DNA: TGTGCCAGTAGTTGGACTAGCGGGAAGTCGGGGGAGCAGTACTTC.

This chain uses TRBV29-1 with TRBJ1-1; 10 nucleotides match TRBD1. Germline CDR1 and CDR2: SQVTM and ANQGSEA. The CDR3 sequence is 15 residues long. Losses at the gene ends were 4 bases for V and 5 bases for J; bases not matched to a gene: 10. The CDR3 DNA is TGCAGCGTTGTGGGGACAGGGGCAGGGCCGACTGAAGCTTTCTTT. It specifies CSVVGTGAGPTEAFF.

V gene TRBV2 combines with J gene TRBJ2-7, with TRBD2 matching 7 bases. Looked up from germline, CDR1 is SNHLY and CDR2 is FYNNEI. The trim removed 7 bases at V and 2 bases at J, leaving 14 bases unmatched. The CDR3 runs to 16 residues. Here the CDR3 DNA reads TGTGCCAGCACCGCCCTAACTAGCGTAAGAACCTACGAGCAGTACTTC. Its protein is CASTALTSVRTYEQYF. Variable domain in full (rest from reference TRBV2 and TRBJ2-7): EPEVTQTPSHQVTQMGQEVILRCVPISNHLYFYWYRQILGQKVEFLVSFYNNEISEKSEIFDDQFSVERPDGSNFTLKIRSTKLEDSAMYFCASTALTSVRTYEQYFGPGTRLTVT.

The chain couples TRBV5-1 to TRBJ2-2; unclear D gene. The CDR3 runs to 15 residues. V lost 0 bases, J lost 4 bases, and 10 bases lay in between. CDR1 and CDR2 from the germline V gene are SGHRS and YFSETQ. The CDR3 DNA sequence: TGCGCCAGCAGCTTGGCGTCAGCGAGCACCGGGGAGCTGTTTTTT. Protein sequence: CASSLASASTGELFF.

This clone has a single count. The chain is built from TRBV7-3 and TRBJ2-2; no definite D call. From germline, CDR1 is SGHTA and CDR2 FQGTGA. Between the trimmed V and J ends, which lost 3 bases and 6 bases, there was a span of 5 bases. The CDR3 spans 12 residues. CDR3 DNA: TGTGCCAGCAGCTTTATTTCCGGGGAGCTGTTTTTT. It specifies CASSFISGELFF.

This sequence joins TRBV30 and TRBJ1-1; the D gene is possibly TRBD1 (6 bases). This CDR3 region has 13 residues. Trimming shortened V by 3 bases and J by 2 bases, and 10 bases separated the two germline ends. CDR1 and CDR2 from the germline V gene are GTSNPN and SVGIG (reference sequence). This CDR3 is CAWSKQGNTEAFF. CDR3 in DNA: TGTGCCTGGAGCAAACAGGGTAACACTGAAGCTTTCTTT.

The V call is TRBV5-6, the J call TRBJ1-3; the D is unclear. CDR1 is SGHDT and CDR2 is YYEEEE in the germline V gene. V shed 4 bases and J shed 4 bases, with 9 bases lying between them. The CDR3 runs 13 residues. CDR3 in amino acids: CASSADVGNTIYF. DNA of the CDR3: TGTGCCAGCAGCGCAGATGTGGGAAACACCATATATTTT.

The J gene is TRBJ2-7, the V gene TRBV10-3, with no clear D. The CDR3 spans 13 residues. Germline V gives CDR1 ENHRY, CDR2 SYGVKD. V lost 5 bases and J lost 0, with 8 bases in between. The CDR3 DNA reads as TGTGCCATCAGTCCGGTGAGCTCCTACGAGCAGTACTTC. Amino acid sequence: CAISPVSSYEQYF.

This chain joins TRBV19 and TRBJ1-1; a weak D match, TRBD1 (5 bases). The germline V gene encodes CDR1 LNHDA and CDR2 SQIVND (reference sequence). The CDR3 has 12 amino acids. Trimming stripped 3 bases from V and 7 bases from J, with 9 bases between. CDR3 residues: CASSIWGGEAFF. In nucleotides, the CDR3 is TGTGCCAGTAGTATCTGGGGCGGTGAAGCTTTCTTT. Full variable domain (missing parts from reference TRBV19 and TRBJ1-1): DGGITQSPKYLFRKEGQNVTLSCEQNLNHDAMYWYRQDPGQGLRLIYYSQIVNDFQKGDIAEGYSVSREKKESFPLTVTSAQKNPTAFYLCASSIWGGEAFFGQGTRLTVV.

The chain employs TRBV27 and TRBJ2-1, with 11 nucleotides matching TRBD2. J lost 9 bases, V lost 4 bases, and 17 bases had no gene match. The CDR3 runs 18 residues. Germline lookup yields CDR1 MNHEY and CDR2 SMNVEV (reference sequence). The CDR3 nucleotides read TGTGCCAGCAGTTCTGCTCATCGTATAGCGGGAGGGGAATCTGAGCAGTTCTTC. Its protein is CASSSAHRIAGGESEQFF.

The chain joins TRBV7-2 to TRBJ1-1; TRBD1 might be the D (6 bases). Germline V gene data show CDR1 as SGHTA and CDR2 as FQGNSA. This CDR3 comprises 15 residues. Between the trimmed V and J ends, which lost 5 bases and 1 base, there was a span of 14 bases. Written as DNA, the CDR3 is TGTGCCAGCAGCCCCCGTGGGACACCGAACACTGAAGCTTTCTTT. It specifies CASSPRGTPNTEAFF.

The chain recombines TRBV6-5 with TRBJ2-7; no definite D call. The CDR3 is 14 residues long. The V and J ends lost 0 bases and 4 bases respectively, with 10 bases between them. Germline loops: CDR1 MNHEY, CDR2 SVGAGI. CDR3 DNA sequence: TGTGCCAGCAGTTACTCGAACACGCATTACGAGCAGTACTTC. Its translation: CASSYSNTHYEQYF.

Details on this clone: The same CDR3 can be traced to other DNA sequences in this sample. The CDR3, as DNA: TGCGCCAGCAGCCAAGGGGCGGGGGGTACCTACGAGCAGTACTTC. This translates into CASSQGAGGTYEQYF. The chain employs TRBV4-3 and TRBJ2-7, with 8 positions matching TRBD2. Trimming removed 1 base from V and 2 bases from J; junction bases left unmatched: 4. The CDR3 totals 15 residues. Germline V gene lookup returns CDR1 LGHNA and CDR2 YSLEER.

The chain is built from TRBV12-5 and TRBJ1-2; no reliable D call. Between the trimmed V and J ends, which lost 4 bases and 2 bases, there was a span of 14 bases. The V gene's germline CDR1 is LGHNT and CDR2 FRNRAP. The CDR3 extends over 15 amino acids. CDR3 loop: CASGWETQPNYGYTF. In nucleotides, the CDR3 is TGTGCTAGTGGTTGGGAGACGCAACCGAACTATGGCTACACCTTC.

The chain uses TRBV30 and TRBJ2-5; 9 positions agree with TRBD1. The junction had 13 bases not matched to a gene; V was cut back by 6 bases and J by 5 bases. Germline CDR1 GTSNPN, CDR2 SVGIG (reference sequence). CDR3 size: 15 residues. The CDR3 nucleotides read TGTGCCTGCAGTCTAAACAGGGGGCTCCGGGAGACCCAGTACTTC. As protein: CACSLNRGLRETQYF. Full variable domain (missing parts from reference TRBV30 and TRBJ2-5): SQTIHQWPATLVQPVGSPLSLECTVEGTSNPNLYWYRQAAGRGLQLLFYSVGIGQISSEVPQNLSASRPQDRQFILSSKKLLLSDSGFYLCACSLNRGLRETQYFGPGTRLLVL.

This clone appeared once. V and J are TRBV15 and TRBJ1-1; unclear D gene. The CDR3 is made up of 15 amino acids. The germline V gene encodes CDR1 LNHNV and CDR2 YYDKDF (reference sequence). V was shortened by 1 base and J by 1 base, with 10 bases between the two germline ends. CDR3 sequence: CATSRAGGGNTEAFF. DNA for the CDR3: TGTGCCACCAGCAGAGCGGGCGGAGGGAACACTGAAGCTTTCTTT.

The chain employs TRBV27 and TRBJ2-7, with 9 bases matching TRBD2. V trimming: 8 bases; J trimming: 2 bases; junction bases outside the gene matches: 7. The CDR3 totals 14 residues. Germline V gene sequence: CDR1 MNHEY, CDR2 SMNVEV (reference sequence). The CDR3 DNA follows: TGTGCCAGCTGGGGGACTAGCAGGACCTACGAGCAGTACTTC. Its translation: CASWGTSRTYEQYF.

Note on this clone: Other DNA sequences in this sample translate to the same CDR3. The CDR3 is CASSAATGTGGGEQYF. DNA of the CDR3: TGTGCCAGTAGCGCAGCTACCGGGACAGGGGGAGGAGAGCAGTACTTC. The chain carries TRBV2 and TRBJ2-7, with 11 bases that match TRBD1. Germline trimming cut 9 bases from V and 7 bases from J; bases unmatched to any gene: 17. CDR3 size: 16 residues. The germline V gene encodes CDR1 SNHLY and CDR2 FYNNEI.

V and J are TRBV11-3 and TRBJ2-1; TRBD1 might be the D (6 bases). This CDR3 has 15 amino acids. Germline V gene data show CDR1 as SGHNT and CDR2 as YENEEA. Deletions cut 5 bases from V and 0 bases from J, with 11 bases between. CDR3 DNA sequence: TGTGCCAGCAGCCGACAGGTAGTCTCCTACAATGAGCAGTTCTTC. Protein sequence: CASSRQVVSYNEQFF.

The chain employs TRBV6-4 and TRBJ2-1; TRBD2 matches at 8 bases. V lost 2 bases and J lost 0; bases outside the gene matches: 0. Germline-derived CDR1 and CDR2 are MRHNA and SNTAGT. The CDR3 runs to 15 residues. CDR3 nucleotide sequence: TGTGCCAGCAGTGACACTAGCGGCTCCTACAATGAGCAGTTCTTC. Amino acids: CASSDTSGSYNEQFF.